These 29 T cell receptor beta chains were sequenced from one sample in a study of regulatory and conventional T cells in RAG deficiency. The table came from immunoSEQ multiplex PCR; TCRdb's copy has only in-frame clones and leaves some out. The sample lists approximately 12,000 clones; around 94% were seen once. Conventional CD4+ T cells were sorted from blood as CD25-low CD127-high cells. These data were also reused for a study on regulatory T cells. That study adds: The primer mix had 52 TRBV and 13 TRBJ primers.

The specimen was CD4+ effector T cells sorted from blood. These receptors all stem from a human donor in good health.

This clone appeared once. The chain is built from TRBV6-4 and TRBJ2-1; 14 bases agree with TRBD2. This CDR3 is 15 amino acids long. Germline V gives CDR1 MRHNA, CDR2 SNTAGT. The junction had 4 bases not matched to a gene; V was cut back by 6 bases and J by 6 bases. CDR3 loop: CASSPGLAGGNEQFF. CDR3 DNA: TGTGCCAGCAGCCCCGGACTAGCGGGAGGCAATGAGCAGTTCTTC.

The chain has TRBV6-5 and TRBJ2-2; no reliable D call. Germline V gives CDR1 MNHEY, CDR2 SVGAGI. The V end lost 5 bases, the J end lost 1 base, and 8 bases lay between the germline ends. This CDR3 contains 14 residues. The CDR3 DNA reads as TGTGCCAGCAGTCGAACAGAGAACACCGGGGAGCTGTTTTTT. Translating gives CASSRTENTGELFF.

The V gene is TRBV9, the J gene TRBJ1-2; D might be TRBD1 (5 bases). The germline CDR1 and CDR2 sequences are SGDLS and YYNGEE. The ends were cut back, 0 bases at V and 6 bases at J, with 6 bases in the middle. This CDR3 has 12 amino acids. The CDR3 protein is CASSVAGHGYTF. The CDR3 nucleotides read TGTGCCAGCAGCGTAGCAGGGCATGGCTACACCTTC.

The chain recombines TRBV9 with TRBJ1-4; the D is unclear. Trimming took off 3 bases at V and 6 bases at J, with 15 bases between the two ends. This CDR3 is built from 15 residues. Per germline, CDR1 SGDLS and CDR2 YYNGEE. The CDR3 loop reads CASSEGLGPDEKLFF. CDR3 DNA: TGTGCCAGCAGCGAGGGATTAGGACCGGATGAAAAACTGTTTTTT.

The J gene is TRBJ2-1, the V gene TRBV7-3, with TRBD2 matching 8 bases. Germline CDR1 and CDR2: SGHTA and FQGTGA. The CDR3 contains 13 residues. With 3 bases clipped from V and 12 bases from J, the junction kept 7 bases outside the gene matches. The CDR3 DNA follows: TGTGCCAGCAGCTTTAAAGCGGGGGAAAGGCAGTTCTTC. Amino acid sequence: CASSFKAGERQFF.

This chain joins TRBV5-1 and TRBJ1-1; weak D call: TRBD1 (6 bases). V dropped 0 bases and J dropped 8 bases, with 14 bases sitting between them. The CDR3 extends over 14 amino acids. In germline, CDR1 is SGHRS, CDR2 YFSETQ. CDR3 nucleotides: TGCGCCAGCAGCTTGGCACGGGGGGCTGGGGAAGCTTTCTTT. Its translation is CASSLARGAGEAFF.

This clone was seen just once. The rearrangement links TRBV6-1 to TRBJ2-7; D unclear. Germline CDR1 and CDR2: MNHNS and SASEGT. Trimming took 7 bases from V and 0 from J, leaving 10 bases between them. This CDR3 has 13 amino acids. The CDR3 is CASTGHSSYEQYF. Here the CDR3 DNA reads TGTGCCAGCACCGGTCATAGCTCCTACGAGCAGTACTTC.

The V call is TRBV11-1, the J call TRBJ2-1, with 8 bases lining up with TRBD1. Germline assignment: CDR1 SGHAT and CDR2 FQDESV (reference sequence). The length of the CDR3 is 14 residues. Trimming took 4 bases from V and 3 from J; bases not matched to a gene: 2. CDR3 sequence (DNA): TGTGCCAGCAGCTCTGGACAGGGCTACAATGAGCAGTTCTTC. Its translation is CASSSGQGYNEQFF.

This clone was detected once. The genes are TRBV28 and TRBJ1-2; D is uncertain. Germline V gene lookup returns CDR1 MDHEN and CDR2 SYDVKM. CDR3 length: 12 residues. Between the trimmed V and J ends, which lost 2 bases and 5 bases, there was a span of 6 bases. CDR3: CASSLREYGYTF. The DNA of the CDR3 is TGTGCCAGCAGTTTAAGGGAGTATGGCTACACCTTC.

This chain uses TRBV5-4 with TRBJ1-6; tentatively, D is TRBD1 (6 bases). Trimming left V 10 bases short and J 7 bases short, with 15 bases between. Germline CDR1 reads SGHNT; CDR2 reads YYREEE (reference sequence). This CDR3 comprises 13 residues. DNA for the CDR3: TGTGCCGGCGCTGGACAGCCAAATTCACCCCTCCACTTT. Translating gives CAGAGQPNSPLHF.

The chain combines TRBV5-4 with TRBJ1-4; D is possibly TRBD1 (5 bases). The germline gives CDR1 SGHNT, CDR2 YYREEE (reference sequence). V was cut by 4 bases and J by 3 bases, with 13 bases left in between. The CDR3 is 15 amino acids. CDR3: CASSEMMGANEKLFF. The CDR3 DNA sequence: TGTGCCAGCAGCGAGATGATGGGGGCTAATGAAAAACTGTTTTTT.

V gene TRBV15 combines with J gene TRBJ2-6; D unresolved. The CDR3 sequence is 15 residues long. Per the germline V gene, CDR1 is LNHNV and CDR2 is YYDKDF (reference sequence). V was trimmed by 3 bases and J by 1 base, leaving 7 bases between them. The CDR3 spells CATSSGLSGANVLTF. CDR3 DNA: TGTGCCACCAGCAGCGGGTTGTCTGGGGCCAACGTCCTGACTTTC. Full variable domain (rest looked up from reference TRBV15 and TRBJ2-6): DAMVIQNPRYQVTQFGKPVTLSCSQTLNHNVMYWYQQKSSQAPKLLFHYYDKDFNNEADTPDNFQSRRPNTSFCFLDIRSPGLGDTAMYLCATSSGLSGANVLTFGAGSRLTVL.

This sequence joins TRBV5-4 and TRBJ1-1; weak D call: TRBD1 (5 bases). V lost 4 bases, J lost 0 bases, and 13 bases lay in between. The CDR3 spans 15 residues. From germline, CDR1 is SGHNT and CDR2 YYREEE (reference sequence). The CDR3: CASSVGGGMNTEAFF. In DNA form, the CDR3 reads TGTGCCAGCAGCGTGGGGGGAGGGATGAACACTGAAGCTTTCTTT.

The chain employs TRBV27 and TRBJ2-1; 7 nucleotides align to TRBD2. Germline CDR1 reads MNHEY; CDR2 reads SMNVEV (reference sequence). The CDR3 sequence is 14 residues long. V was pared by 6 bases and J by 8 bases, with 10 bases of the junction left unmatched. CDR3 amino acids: CASRPAGAVYEQFF. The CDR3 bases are TGTGCCAGCAGGCCGGCGGGAGCGGTCTATGAGCAGTTCTTC.

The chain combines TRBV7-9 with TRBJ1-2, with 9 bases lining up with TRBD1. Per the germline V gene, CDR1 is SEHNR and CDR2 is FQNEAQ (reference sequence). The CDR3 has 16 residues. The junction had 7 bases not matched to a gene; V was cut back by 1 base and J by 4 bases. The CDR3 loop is CASSLGGDRAFYGYTF. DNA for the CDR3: TGTGCCAGCAGCTTAGGAGGGGACAGGGCTTTCTATGGCTACACCTTC.

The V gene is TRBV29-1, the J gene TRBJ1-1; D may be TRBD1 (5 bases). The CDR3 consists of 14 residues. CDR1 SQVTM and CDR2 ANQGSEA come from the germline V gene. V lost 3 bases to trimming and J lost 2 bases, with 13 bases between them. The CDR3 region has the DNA TGCAGCGTTGATGAGCAGGGAGTAAACACTGAAGCTTTCTTT. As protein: CSVDEQGVNTEAFF. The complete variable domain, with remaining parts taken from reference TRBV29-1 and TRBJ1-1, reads SAVISQKPSRDICQRGTSLTIQCQVDSQVTMMFWYRQQPGQSLTLIATANQGSEATYESGFVIDKFPISRPNLTFSTLTVSNMSPEDSSIYLCSVDEQGVNTEAFFGQGTRLTVV.

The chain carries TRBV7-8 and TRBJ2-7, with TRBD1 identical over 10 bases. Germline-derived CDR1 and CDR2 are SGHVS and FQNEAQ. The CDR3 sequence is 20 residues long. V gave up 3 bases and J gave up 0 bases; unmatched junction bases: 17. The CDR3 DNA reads TGTGCCAGCAGCTTGCCCAGGGGGGGACAGGGGAATCAAGGCTCCTACGAGCAGTACTTC. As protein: CASSLPRGGQGNQGSYEQYF.

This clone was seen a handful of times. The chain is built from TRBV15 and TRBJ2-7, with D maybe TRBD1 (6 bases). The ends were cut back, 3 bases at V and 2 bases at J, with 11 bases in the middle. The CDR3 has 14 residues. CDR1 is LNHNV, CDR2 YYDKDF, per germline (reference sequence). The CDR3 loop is CATSRTRGAYEQYF. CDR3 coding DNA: TGTGCCACCAGCAGGACCAGGGGAGCCTACGAGCAGTACTTC.

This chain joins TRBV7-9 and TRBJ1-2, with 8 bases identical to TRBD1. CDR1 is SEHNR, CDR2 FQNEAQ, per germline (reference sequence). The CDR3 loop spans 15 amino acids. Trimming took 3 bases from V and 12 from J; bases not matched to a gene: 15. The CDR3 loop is CASSFSGRDRSYHTF. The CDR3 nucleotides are TGTGCCAGCAGCTTTTCCGGTAGGGACAGGTCCTATCACACCTTC.

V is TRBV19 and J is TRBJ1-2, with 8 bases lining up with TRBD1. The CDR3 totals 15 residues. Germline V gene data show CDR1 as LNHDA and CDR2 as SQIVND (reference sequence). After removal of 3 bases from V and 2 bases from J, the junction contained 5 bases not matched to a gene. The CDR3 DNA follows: TGTGCCAGTAGTATCACAGGGGGAAAGAACTATGGCTACACCTTC. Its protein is CASSITGGKNYGYTF.

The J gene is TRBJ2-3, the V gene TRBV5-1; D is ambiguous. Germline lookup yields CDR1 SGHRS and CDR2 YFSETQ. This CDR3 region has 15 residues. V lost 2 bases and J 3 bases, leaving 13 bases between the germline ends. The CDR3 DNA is TGCGCCAGCAGCTTCCTGGAGTACGGTACAGATACGCAGTATTTT. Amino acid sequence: CASSFLEYGTDTQYF.

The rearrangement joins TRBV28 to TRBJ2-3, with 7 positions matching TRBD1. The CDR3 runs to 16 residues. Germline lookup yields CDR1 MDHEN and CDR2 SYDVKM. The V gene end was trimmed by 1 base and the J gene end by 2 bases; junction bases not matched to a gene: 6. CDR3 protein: CASSLSGQKFTDTQYF. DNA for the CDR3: TGTGCCAGCAGTTTATCGGGACAGAAATTCACAGATACGCAGTATTTT.

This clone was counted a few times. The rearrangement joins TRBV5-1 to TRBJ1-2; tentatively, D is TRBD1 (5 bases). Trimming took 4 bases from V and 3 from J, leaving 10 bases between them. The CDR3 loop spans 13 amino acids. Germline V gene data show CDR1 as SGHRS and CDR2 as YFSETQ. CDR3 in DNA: TGCGCCAGCAGCGCGGACAATTACTATGGCTACACCTTC. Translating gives CASSADNYYGYTF.

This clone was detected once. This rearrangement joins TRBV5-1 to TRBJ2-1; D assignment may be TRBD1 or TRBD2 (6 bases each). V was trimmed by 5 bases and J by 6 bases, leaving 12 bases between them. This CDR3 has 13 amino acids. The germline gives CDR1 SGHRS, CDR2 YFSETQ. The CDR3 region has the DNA TGCGCCAGCAGTCGCGAGGGGGGCAATGAGCAGTTCTTC. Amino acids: CASSREGGNEQFF.

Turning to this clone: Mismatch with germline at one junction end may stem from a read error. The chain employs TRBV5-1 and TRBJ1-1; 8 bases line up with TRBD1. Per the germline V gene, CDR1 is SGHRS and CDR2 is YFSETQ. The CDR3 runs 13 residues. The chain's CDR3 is CASNLDRDTEAFF. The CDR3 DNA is TGCGCCAGCAACTTGGACAGGGACACTGAAGCTTTCTTT.

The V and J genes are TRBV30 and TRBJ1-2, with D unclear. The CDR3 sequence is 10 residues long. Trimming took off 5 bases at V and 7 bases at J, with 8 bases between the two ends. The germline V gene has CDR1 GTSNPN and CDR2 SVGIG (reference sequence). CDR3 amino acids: CAWRRGGYTF. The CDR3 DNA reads TGTGCCTGGCGTCGGGGTGGCTACACCTTC. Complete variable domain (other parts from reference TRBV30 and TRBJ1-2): SQTIHQWPATLVQPVGSPLSLECTVEGTSNPNLYWYRQAAGRGLQLLFYSVGIGQISSEVPQNLSASRPQDRQFILSSKKLLLSDSGFYLCAWRRGGYTFGSGTRLTVV.

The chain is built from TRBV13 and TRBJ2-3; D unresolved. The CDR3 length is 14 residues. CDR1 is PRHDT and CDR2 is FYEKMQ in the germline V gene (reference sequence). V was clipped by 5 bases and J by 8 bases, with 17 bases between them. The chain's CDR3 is CASSQYQPGGTQYF. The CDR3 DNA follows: TGTGCCAGCAGCCAGTACCAGCCGGGCGGTACGCAGTATTTT. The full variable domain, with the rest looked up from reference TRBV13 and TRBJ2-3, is AAGVIQSPRHLIKEKRETATLKCYPIPRHDTVYWYQQGPGQDPQFLISFYEKMQSDKGSIPDRFSAQQFSDYHSELNMSSLELGDSALYFCASSQYQPGGTQYFGPGTRLTVL.

The CDR3 DNA follows: TGCGCCAGCAGCGGCGACTTAGCGGATACTAGCACAGATACGCAGTATTTT. Residues: CASSGDLADTSTDTQYF. The chain is built from TRBV5-1 and TRBJ2-3; D might be TRBD2 (6 bases). The V gene lost 4 bases and the J gene lost 0 bases, with 18 bases spanning the gap. The CDR3 covers 17 residues. CDR1 and CDR2 (germline): SGHRS, YFSETQ.

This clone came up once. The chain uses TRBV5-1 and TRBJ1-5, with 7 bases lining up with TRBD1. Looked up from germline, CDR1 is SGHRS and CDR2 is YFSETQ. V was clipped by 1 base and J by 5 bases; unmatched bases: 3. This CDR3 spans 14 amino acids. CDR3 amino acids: CASSLYQGDQPQHF. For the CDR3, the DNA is TGCGCCAGCAGCTTGTACCAGGGGGATCAGCCCCAGCATTTT.